This T cell receptor beta chain appears in the sequencing data of a study of tumor-infiltrating lymphocytes in primary liver carcinoma (dated by TCRdb to between 2016 and 2019). General notes on the study: Of the five patients (three men and two women, aged 30 to 69 years), four had hepatocellular carcinoma and one had combined HCC and intrahepatic cholangiocarcinoma. The five patients had tumors staged T1-T3 N0M0, with maximum diameters ranging from about 4.2 to 10 cm. Each sample produced about 3.5 to 7.13 million productive TCRbeta reads, and read depth showed no significant difference between tissue types. For each liver tumor, the study sampled five regions along with adjacent normal tissue and blood, and applied TCRbeta repertoire sequencing, expression microarrays and whole-exome sequencing. A total of roughly 35 specimens from 5 patients, comprising some 25 tumor regions, 5 adjacent noncancerous liver tissues and 5 peripheral blood samples, were covered by TCRbeta repertoire sequencing. Reproducibility between technical replicate repertoires was high, with correlation coefficients above 0.95 and mean shared-clone rates roughly 0.91. Broader findings and caveats from the paper: Repertoire overlap was higher between tumor regions (mean roughly 35%) than tumor-adjacent (approximately 17%) or tumor-blood (roughly 14%) pairs, consistent with antigen-driven expansion. Compared with blood, tumors had a significantly larger share of the repertoire taken up by the top 250 clones (p = 0.039). Only the TCR beta chain was sequenced, which likely underestimates true repertoire diversity because unpaired alpha chains were not captured. Only a few patients were included in the study, and the authors note that the findings should be validated in a larger study. Bulk unsorted samples precluded comparing CD4+ and CD8+ T cell repertoires.

As to this clonotype: Which antigen it targets is not known. The conserved closing phenylalanine or tryptophan is absent in this CDR3, likely reflecting a read error. The limits of the CDR3 on the DNA are not certain, so only TCRdb's listed CDR3 is given.

Total RNA and DNA were co-extracted from about 19-30 mg of bulk tissue with the AllPrep DNA/RNA mini kit, without cell sorting. Between late 2015 and early 2016, 5 or 6 patients in China with histopathologically diagnosed primary liver carcinoma had their tumors surgically resected. Chronic HBV infection was present in the patients, and the patients were treatment-naive at sampling. Fresh tumor and adjacent tissue pieces were bisected; one half was stored in RNAlater at -80°C, the other sent for histology. Using a constant-region primer and ProtoScript II reverse transcriptase, TCRbeta-specific cDNA was reverse-transcribed from 500 ng total RNA. Three nested multiplex PCR rounds, following a slightly modified ARM-PCR procedure, were used to build the TCRbeta libraries. Each of the first two PCR rounds ran for about 10 cycles using multiplex TRBV1-TRBV30 forward primers together with a Cbeta reverse primer. Sample barcodes and Illumina adapters were added in a final 25-cycle PCR with Deep VentR polymerase. Amplicons of 200-500 bp were gel-purified with a QIAquick gel extraction kit before sequencing. The TCRbeta amplicons were sequenced with 250-bp paired-end reads on an Illumina HiSeq 2500. The study's processing was this. Quality trimming of reads was performed with Trimmomatic v0.33, and paired reads were merged with FLASH v1.2.11 so that full CDR3 sequences could be recovered. V, D and J germline segments were assigned to the rearranged TCRbeta sequences by MiGEC v1.2.1b. VDJtools v1.0.0 computed clonotype statistics and Shannon-Wiener diversity indices. To cut down on sampling bias, every analysis after diversity analysis relied on just the 250 most abundant clonotypes from each sample. TCRdb passed the public sequencing reads through fastp at Q25 and MiXCR, retaining productive beta sequences. One record per CDR3 amino acid sequence lists the most common genes and DNA. The V and J calls follow TCRdb's processing rather than the paper's. Across this sample there are roughly 120,000 distinct CDR3 sequences, with nearly 70% seen only once. The ten largest clones represent about 8% of the sample.

The germline V gene (reference sequence) supplies CDR1 SGHAT and CDR2 FQDESV. The CDR3 comprises 14 residues, both ends counted. The V and J genes are TRBV11-1 and TRBJ2-3; the table's D call, TRBD2, was not checked against the DNA. The sequenced sample was tumor-adjacent normal liver tissue. The receptor was derived from a woman aged 55-75 years with primary liver carcinoma and hepatitis B virus infection. The CDR3 corresponds to CASSLRQHAGESHI.